This section outlines one T cell receptor (beta chain) sequence together with its context. What it binds is unknown. Sequenced material consisted of expressed TCRB transcripts (all of the isolated RNA was reverse transcribed). Method: immunoSEQ multiplex PCR; TCRdb's copy keeps in-frame clones and lacks some. The sample lists about 450,000 clones; 10% to 12% were seen once. This record belongs to a study of beta chain features in type 1 diabetes. Whole-study findings and limits: Resolution of whether HLA type affects TCRB rearrangement was not achieved here.

The CDR3 consists of 15 residues. Sequencing was performed on naive CD4+ T cells from blood. This clonotype originated in a woman under 30 in good health. This rearrangement joins TRBV21-1 to TRBJ2-2. TRBV21-1 is a listed pseudogene. The CDR3 bases are TGTGCCAGCATCCTTCCTGGGGTGGTGTCCGGGGAGCTGTTTTTT. Translating it yields CASILPGVVSGELFF.